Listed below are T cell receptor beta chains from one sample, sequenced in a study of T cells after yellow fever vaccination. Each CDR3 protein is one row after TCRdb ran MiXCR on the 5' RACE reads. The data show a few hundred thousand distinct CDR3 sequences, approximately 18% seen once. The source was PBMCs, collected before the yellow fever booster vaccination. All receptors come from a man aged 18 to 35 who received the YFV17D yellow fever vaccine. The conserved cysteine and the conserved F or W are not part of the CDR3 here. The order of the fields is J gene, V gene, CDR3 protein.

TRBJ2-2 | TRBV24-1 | ARSDPHRRLFGGTGELF
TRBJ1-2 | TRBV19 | ASSLSQGPYGYT
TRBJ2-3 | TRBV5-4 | ASSFGGGAGADTQY
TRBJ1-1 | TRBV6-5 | ASGATLGQPQEAF
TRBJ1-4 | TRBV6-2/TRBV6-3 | ASSSAGEGEEKLF
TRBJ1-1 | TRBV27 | ASSIPGAWTEAF
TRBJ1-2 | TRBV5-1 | ASGSGANYGYT
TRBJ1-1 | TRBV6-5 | ASSEDRSGAF
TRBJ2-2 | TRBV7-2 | ASSSSGGAGTGELF
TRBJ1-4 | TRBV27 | ASSLSWNIGEKLF
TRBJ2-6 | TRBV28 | ASSLPGLSRSGANVLT
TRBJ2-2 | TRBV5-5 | ASSLSGAWTGELF
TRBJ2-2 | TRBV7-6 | ASSWGPSTGELF
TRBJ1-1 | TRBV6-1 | ASRGTFEAF
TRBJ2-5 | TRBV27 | ASSPLRDQETQY
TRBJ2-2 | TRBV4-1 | ASSPRGAGETNTGELF
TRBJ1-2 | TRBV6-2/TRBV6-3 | ASSYWESYGYT
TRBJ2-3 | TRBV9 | ASSVIELTDTQY
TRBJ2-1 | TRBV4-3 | ASSQGWGGRNEQF
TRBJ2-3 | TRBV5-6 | ASSSGPLTDTQY
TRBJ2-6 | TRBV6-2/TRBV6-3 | ASSYWGSGANVLT
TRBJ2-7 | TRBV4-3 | ASSPKEGSYEQY
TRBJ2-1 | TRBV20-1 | SARPPSGYNEQF
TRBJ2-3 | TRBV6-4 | ASSGTGSTDTQY
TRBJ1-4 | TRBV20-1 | SASRAATNEKLF
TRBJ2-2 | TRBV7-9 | ASSSSLVGRYQWTGELF
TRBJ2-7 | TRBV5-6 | ASRKGQGHYEQY
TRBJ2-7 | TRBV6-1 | ASMMIPLAYEQY
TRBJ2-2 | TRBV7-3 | ASSLQRGGPGTGELF
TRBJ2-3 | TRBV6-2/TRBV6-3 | ASSPISTGTDTQY
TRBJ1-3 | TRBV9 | ASSPGTGEAGNTIY
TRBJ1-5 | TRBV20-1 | SARDGRDRQPQH
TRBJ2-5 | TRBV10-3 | AISDGSAQETQY
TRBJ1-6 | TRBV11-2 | ASSLDHSPLH
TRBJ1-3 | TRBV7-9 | ASREQGYGNTIY
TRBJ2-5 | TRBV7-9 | ASSPQPRGMGETQY
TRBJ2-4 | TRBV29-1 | SGGQGANIQY
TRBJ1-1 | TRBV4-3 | ATDEGNTEAF
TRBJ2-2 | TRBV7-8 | ASRHTGELF
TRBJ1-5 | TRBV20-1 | SARGQFRYSNQPQH
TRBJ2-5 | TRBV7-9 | ASSLVRLDPQETQY
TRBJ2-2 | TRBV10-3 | AISAELNTGELF
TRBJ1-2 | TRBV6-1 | ASSEVGGGYGYT
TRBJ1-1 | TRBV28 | ASSLSQGGTEAF
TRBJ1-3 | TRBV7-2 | ASSLTPNTIY
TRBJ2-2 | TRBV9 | ASSPRPGRVNTGELF
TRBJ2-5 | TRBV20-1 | SARGAVQETQY
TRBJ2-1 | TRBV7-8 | ASSNPIYEQF
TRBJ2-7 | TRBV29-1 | SAHGPGYEQY
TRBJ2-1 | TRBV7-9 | ASAGGGYNEQF
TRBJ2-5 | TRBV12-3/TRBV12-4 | ASSWDYQETQY
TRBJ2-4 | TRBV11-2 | ASTERLAKNIQY